The entry that follows covers one T cell receptor beta chain sequence. V shed 7 bases, J shed 4 bases, and the junction held 9 bases outside the gene matches. Germline values: CDR1 SEHNR, CDR2 FQNEAQ (reference sequence). This CDR3 comprises 15 residues. Primers: 60 Vbeta forward and 13 Jbeta reverse. Repertoires were generated with immunoSEQ multiplex PCR, while TCRdb's copy carries only in-frame clones and drops some. The sample holds over 100,000 clones, 78% seen once. The data were taken from a study of cytomegalovirus exposure and HLA in healthy donors. Input material: PBMCs. This chain uses TRBV7-9 with TRBJ2-2; 7 nucleotides align to TRBD1. The sequence was obtained from a young woman in good health and CMV-seropositive. CDR3 in amino acids: CASKRGQAPTGELFF. CDR3 DNA: TGTGCCAGCAAACGAGGACAGGCACCCACCGGGGAGCTGTTTTTT.